This T cell receptor (beta chain) is drawn from a study of shared clonotypes between healthy human individuals. Study summary: A couple of women and a few men aged 18 to 49 served as donors. Findings and limits, study-wide: Generally, naive subsets (rather than memory subsets) showed larger estimated richness.

A note on this clone: Its antigen is unknown.

Germline CDR1 and CDR2: MDHEN and SYDVKM. The CDR3 runs 13 residues. V was clipped by 5 bases and J by 9 bases; unmatched bases: 6. Deep-level assay runs were performed. TCRdb's table, derived via immunoSEQ multiplex PCR, lists solely in-frame clones and lacks some. The sample includes over 1.5 million clones, 98% of them seen just once. Donors comprised healthy HIV-negative adults lacking recent acute infections or vaccinations. The J gene is TRBJ2-3, the V gene TRBV28, with 9 bases fitting TRBD1. Sequencing used naive CD4+ T cells sorted from blood. The subset is: CD45RA+ positively selected. The clonotype originates from a man aged 30 to 39 in good health. CDR3 sequence (DNA): TGTGCCAGCAGTATAACAGGGGGCGCGACGCAGTATTTT. This translates into CASSITGGATQYF.